This passage covers 26 T cell receptor beta chains from one sample sequenced in a study of blood T cell repertoires in COVID-19. Profiled with immunoSEQ multiplex PCR; TCRdb holds only in-frame clones, not every one. Among fewer than 250,000 clones listed, roughly 83% were seen once. The sample was peripheral blood. The receptors here all came from a woman aged 80 or over with COVID-19, enrolled during active disease.

This clone occurred once. The chain joins TRBV6-1 to TRBJ1-4; 8 nucleotides agree with TRBD1. CDR3 length equals 17 residues. Germline V gives CDR1 MNHNS, CDR2 SASEGT. With 0 bases clipped from V and 7 bases from J, the junction kept 10 bases outside the gene matches. The CDR3 reads CASSEAAAQGAREKLFF. The CDR3 nucleotides are TGTGCCAGCAGTGAAGCCGCAGCTCAGGGGGCGCGTGAAAAACTGTTTTTT.

This rearrangement joins TRBV7-9 to TRBJ1-5; possibly TRBD1 for D (6 bases). Germline lookup yields CDR1 SEHNR and CDR2 FQNEAQ (reference sequence). V was cut by 1 base and J by 6 bases, with 13 bases left in between. CDR3 length: 15 residues. The CDR3 DNA reads TGTGCCAGCAGCTTAGTTCAGGGGCCGGGTCAGCCCCAGCATTTT. It specifies CASSLVQGPGQPQHF.

V usage is TRBV20-1 and J usage is TRBJ1-2, with 7 bases that match TRBD1. The J segment lost 4 bases and the V segment lost 3 bases, leaving 11 bases of the junction unmatched. The germline V gene has CDR1 DFQATT and CDR2 SNEGSKA (reference sequence). The CDR3 consists of 15 residues. The CDR3 sequence: CSASSRIGGGYGYTF. DNA for the CDR3: TGCAGTGCTAGTTCTCGAATAGGGGGCGGCTATGGCTACACCTTC.

CDR3 amino acids: CASWESGGWYEQYF. CDR3 DNA sequence: TGTGCCAGCTGGGAAAGCGGGGGATGGTACGAGCAGTACTTC. V and J are TRBV6-5 and TRBJ2-7; 8 nucleotides line up with TRBD2. CDR1 is MNHEY and CDR2 is SVGAGI in the germline V gene. The CDR3 runs to 14 residues. The trim removed 8 bases at V and 4 bases at J, leaving 10 bases unmatched.

The rearrangement links TRBV10-3 to TRBJ2-1; TRBD2 matches 7 bases. The trim removed 0 bases at V and 6 bases at J, leaving 5 bases unmatched. CDR3 length equals 15 residues. Germline CDR1 reads ENHRY; CDR2 reads SYGVKD. The CDR3 DNA sequence: TGTGCCATCAGTGAGTCAAGCGGGGCCGGCAATGAGCAGTTCTTC. It codes for CAISESSGAGNEQFF.

The chain joins TRBV28 to TRBJ2-1; D is unresolved. This CDR3 spans 12 amino acids. Germline V gene data show CDR1 as MDHEN and CDR2 as SYDVKM. V lost 8 bases and J 9 bases, leaving 14 bases between the germline ends. Here the CDR3 DNA reads TGTGCCAGCGGGTCGCAGGCCAGTGAGCAGTTCTTC. Amino acid sequence: CASGSQASEQFF. Based on the CDR3 plus reference TRBV28 and TRBJ2-1, the full variable domain is DVKVTQSSRYLVKRTGEKVFLECVQDMDHENMFWYRQDPGLGLRLIYFSYDVKMKEKGDIPEGYSVSREKKERFSLILESASTNQTSMYLCASGSQASEQFFGPGTRLTVL.

The rearrangement links TRBV30 to TRBJ1-1, with D hard to call. The ends were cut back, 2 bases at V and 7 bases at J, with 14 bases in the middle. The CDR3 consists of 13 residues. Looked up from germline, CDR1 is GTSNPN and CDR2 is SVGIG (reference sequence). The DNA for the CDR3 is TGTGCCTGGAGTCCACGGCGGTATTTTGAAGCTTTCTTT. Amino acids: CAWSPRRYFEAFF.

The V call is TRBV7-3, the J call TRBJ2-3, with 8 bases fitting TRBD2. The CDR3 consists of 13 residues. Germline V gene lookup returns CDR1 SGHTA and CDR2 FQGTGA. The J segment lost 5 bases and the V segment lost 5 bases, leaving 3 bases of the junction unmatched. CDR3 region: CASSGLAVDTQYF. The DNA for the CDR3 is TGTGCCAGCAGCGGACTAGCCGTAGATACGCAGTATTTT.

The chain is built from TRBV6-5 and TRBJ1-2; no reliable D call. The V gene's germline CDR1 is MNHEY and CDR2 SVGAGI. V shed 10 bases and J shed 5 bases, with 11 bases lying between them. The length of the CDR3 is 11 residues. In DNA, the CDR3 is TGTGCCACCGAGAACTTATATGGCTACACCTTC. Amino acid sequence: CATENLYGYTF.

The chain carries TRBV6-6 and TRBJ1-5, with a weak D call TRBD1 (6 bases). Germline V lookup: CDR1 MNHNY, CDR2 SVGAGI (reference sequence). The CDR3 length is 15 residues. V was clipped by 4 bases and J by 5 bases, with 15 bases between them. DNA of the CDR3: TGTGCCAGCAGTTTCGTGGGGGCCGGTGATCAGCCCCAGCATTTT. Its translation: CASSFVGAGDQPQHF.

The CDR3 protein is CASSLGQGWTEAFF. CDR3 nucleotide sequence: TGTGCCAGCAGCTTGGGACAGGGATGGACTGAAGCTTTCTTT. V is TRBV5-5 and J is TRBJ1-1; 7 positions match TRBD1. Germline values: CDR1 SGHKS, CDR2 YYEKEE (reference sequence). Trimming removed 0 bases from V and 5 bases from J; junction bases left unmatched: 4. The CDR3 length is 14 residues.

The V and J genes are TRBV13 and TRBJ2-7, with 7 positions matching TRBD1. Germline trimming cut 5 bases from V and 4 bases from J; bases unmatched to any gene: 5. The CDR3 loop spans 13 amino acids. Germline loops: CDR1 PRHDT, CDR2 FYEKMQ (reference sequence). The CDR3: CASSRDRGYEQYF. CDR3 DNA sequence: TGTGCCAGCAGCCGGGACAGAGGATACGAGCAGTACTTC.

This clone was counted between two and nine times. The J gene is TRBJ1-2, the V gene TRBV7-2; 7 positions match TRBD1. The germline V gene has CDR1 SGHTA and CDR2 FQGNSA. There are 14 residues in the CDR3. V lost 1 base to trimming and J lost 4 bases; unmatched junction nucleotides: 3. CDR3 residues: CASSLDRGGYGYTF. CDR3 nucleotides: TGTGCCAGCAGCTTAGACAGGGGTGGCTATGGCTACACCTTC.

The chain employs TRBV11-2 and TRBJ1-5, with D tentatively TRBD1 (5 bases). V shed 1 base and J shed 2 bases, with 12 bases lying between them. Per germline, CDR1 SGHAT and CDR2 FQNNGV. CDR3 length: 16 amino acids. This CDR3 reads CASSLGQSAGNQPQHF. For the CDR3, the DNA is TGTGCCAGCAGCTTAGGACAGTCTGCGGGCAATCAGCCCCAGCATTTT.

The rearrangement uses TRBV7-2 and TRBJ2-2; weak D call: TRBD2 (6 bases). CDR3 length: 15 amino acids. V was cut by 2 bases and J by 5 bases, with 12 bases left in between. Germline V lookup: CDR1 SGHTA, CDR2 FQGNSA. CDR3 nucleotide sequence: TGTGCCAGCAGCTTAATGGGGACTTTAACCGGGGAGCTGTTTTTT. It specifies CASSLMGTLTGELFF.

The chain employs TRBV18 and TRBJ1-1, with 8 nucleotides matching TRBD1. The V gene end was trimmed by 5 bases and the J gene end by 7 bases; junction bases not matched to a gene: 3. The CDR3 loop spans 12 amino acids. The germline CDR1 and CDR2 sequences are KGHSH and LQKENI. CDR3 in amino acids: CASSRGQGEAFF. The CDR3 DNA reads as TGTGCCAGCTCAAGAGGACAGGGTGAAGCTTTCTTT.

This rearrangement joins TRBV3-1 (or the pseudogene TRBV3-2) to TRBJ2-5, with 8 nucleotides matching TRBD2. This CDR3 spans 15 amino acids. The germline CDR1 and CDR2 sequences are LGHDT and YNNKEL (reference sequence). V trimming: 8 bases; J trimming: 5 bases; junction bases outside the gene matches: 13. CDR3 region: CASDAGRGATETQYF. The DNA for the CDR3 is TGTGCCAGCGACGCTGGGCGGGGGGCCACGGAGACCCAGTACTTC.

The V call is TRBV20-1, the J call TRBJ1-1, with D maybe TRBD1 (5 bases). This CDR3 is 11 amino acids long. In germline, CDR1 is DFQATT, CDR2 SNEGSKA (reference sequence). The CDR3 nucleotides are TGCAGGACAGAAATGAACACTGAAGCTTTCTTT. Amino acids: CRTEMNTEAFF.

The V gene is TRBV5-1, the J gene TRBJ2-3, with 8 nucleotides matching TRBD2. V was clipped by 7 bases and J by 4 bases; unmatched bases: 11. CDR3 length: 15 amino acids. Germline-derived CDR1 and CDR2 are SGHRS and YFSETQ. The CDR3 sequence is CASSTGGPIADTQYF. Written as DNA, the CDR3 is TGCGCCAGCTCAACGGGGGGGCCGATCGCAGATACGCAGTATTTT.

The J gene is TRBJ2-1, the V gene TRBV9; 9 bases align to TRBD1. CDR1 is SGDLS and CDR2 is YYNGEE in the germline V gene. V shed 2 bases, J shed 5 bases, and the junction held 5 bases outside the gene matches. CDR3 length equals 15 residues. For the CDR3, the DNA is TGTGCCAGCAGCGTGTTCGGACAGGGGAACAATGAGCAGTTCTTC. Translation: CASSVFGQGNNEQFF.

V is TRBV28 and J is TRBJ1-1; a weak D match, TRBD1 (6 bases). V lost 5 bases, J lost 6 bases, and 13 bases lay in between. The CDR3 extends over 13 amino acids. CDR1 is MDHEN, CDR2 SYDVKM, per germline. CDR3 region: CASSETGYAEAFF. The CDR3 nucleotides read TGTGCCAGCAGTGAAACAGGGTACGCTGAAGCTTTCTTT.

The chain has TRBV3-1 (or the pseudogene TRBV3-2) and TRBJ1-4, with D unclear. Germline V lookup: CDR1 LGHDT, CDR2 YNNKEL (reference sequence). The CDR3 is 17 amino acids. Trimming removed 2 bases from V and 4 bases from J, with 17 bases in between. CDR3 in amino acids: CASSQWLTGRINEKLFF. CDR3 DNA: TGTGCCAGCAGCCAATGGCTTACCGGGAGGATTAATGAAAAACTGTTTTTT.

The chain employs TRBV6-2 or TRBV6-3 and TRBJ1-1; D may be TRBD1 (5 bases). This CDR3 has 14 amino acids. Trimming left V 2 bases short and J 1 base short, with 8 bases between. The germline V gene encodes CDR1 MNHEY and CDR2 SVGEGT. The CDR3 DNA is TGTGCCAGCAGTTACGGGACTTCGAACACTGAAGCTTTCTTT. Amino acid sequence: CASSYGTSNTEAFF.

This clone was seen a single time. V and J are TRBV28 and TRBJ1-1, with a possible D match to TRBD1 (5 bases). Deletions cut 2 bases from V and 3 bases from J, with 10 bases between. Germline CDR1 MDHEN, CDR2 SYDVKM. The CDR3 loop spans 14 amino acids. The CDR3 DNA reads TGTGCCAGCAGTTTACCTGACAGCTACACTGAAGCTTTCTTT. Translated, it gives CASSLPDSYTEAFF.

The V and J genes are TRBV7-9 and TRBJ2-3, with 10 bases lining up with TRBD1. Looked up from germline, CDR1 is SEHNR and CDR2 is FQNEAQ (reference sequence). The junction had 4 bases not matched to a gene; V was cut back by 3 bases and J by 4 bases. This CDR3 has 15 residues. In nucleotides, the CDR3 is TGTGCCAGCAGCTTGGGGACAGGGGAGTCAGATACGCAGTATTTT. Its translation is CASSLGTGESDTQYF.

The chain joins TRBV5-4 to TRBJ2-7, with D possibly matching TRBD2 (5 bases). V gave up 4 bases and J gave up 1 base, with 6 bases separating them. This CDR3 is 12 amino acids long. Germline loops: CDR1 SGHNT, CDR2 YYREEE (reference sequence). For the CDR3, the DNA is TGTGCCAGCAGCGAGCGGTCCTACGAGCAGTACTTC. This codes for CASSERSYEQYF.